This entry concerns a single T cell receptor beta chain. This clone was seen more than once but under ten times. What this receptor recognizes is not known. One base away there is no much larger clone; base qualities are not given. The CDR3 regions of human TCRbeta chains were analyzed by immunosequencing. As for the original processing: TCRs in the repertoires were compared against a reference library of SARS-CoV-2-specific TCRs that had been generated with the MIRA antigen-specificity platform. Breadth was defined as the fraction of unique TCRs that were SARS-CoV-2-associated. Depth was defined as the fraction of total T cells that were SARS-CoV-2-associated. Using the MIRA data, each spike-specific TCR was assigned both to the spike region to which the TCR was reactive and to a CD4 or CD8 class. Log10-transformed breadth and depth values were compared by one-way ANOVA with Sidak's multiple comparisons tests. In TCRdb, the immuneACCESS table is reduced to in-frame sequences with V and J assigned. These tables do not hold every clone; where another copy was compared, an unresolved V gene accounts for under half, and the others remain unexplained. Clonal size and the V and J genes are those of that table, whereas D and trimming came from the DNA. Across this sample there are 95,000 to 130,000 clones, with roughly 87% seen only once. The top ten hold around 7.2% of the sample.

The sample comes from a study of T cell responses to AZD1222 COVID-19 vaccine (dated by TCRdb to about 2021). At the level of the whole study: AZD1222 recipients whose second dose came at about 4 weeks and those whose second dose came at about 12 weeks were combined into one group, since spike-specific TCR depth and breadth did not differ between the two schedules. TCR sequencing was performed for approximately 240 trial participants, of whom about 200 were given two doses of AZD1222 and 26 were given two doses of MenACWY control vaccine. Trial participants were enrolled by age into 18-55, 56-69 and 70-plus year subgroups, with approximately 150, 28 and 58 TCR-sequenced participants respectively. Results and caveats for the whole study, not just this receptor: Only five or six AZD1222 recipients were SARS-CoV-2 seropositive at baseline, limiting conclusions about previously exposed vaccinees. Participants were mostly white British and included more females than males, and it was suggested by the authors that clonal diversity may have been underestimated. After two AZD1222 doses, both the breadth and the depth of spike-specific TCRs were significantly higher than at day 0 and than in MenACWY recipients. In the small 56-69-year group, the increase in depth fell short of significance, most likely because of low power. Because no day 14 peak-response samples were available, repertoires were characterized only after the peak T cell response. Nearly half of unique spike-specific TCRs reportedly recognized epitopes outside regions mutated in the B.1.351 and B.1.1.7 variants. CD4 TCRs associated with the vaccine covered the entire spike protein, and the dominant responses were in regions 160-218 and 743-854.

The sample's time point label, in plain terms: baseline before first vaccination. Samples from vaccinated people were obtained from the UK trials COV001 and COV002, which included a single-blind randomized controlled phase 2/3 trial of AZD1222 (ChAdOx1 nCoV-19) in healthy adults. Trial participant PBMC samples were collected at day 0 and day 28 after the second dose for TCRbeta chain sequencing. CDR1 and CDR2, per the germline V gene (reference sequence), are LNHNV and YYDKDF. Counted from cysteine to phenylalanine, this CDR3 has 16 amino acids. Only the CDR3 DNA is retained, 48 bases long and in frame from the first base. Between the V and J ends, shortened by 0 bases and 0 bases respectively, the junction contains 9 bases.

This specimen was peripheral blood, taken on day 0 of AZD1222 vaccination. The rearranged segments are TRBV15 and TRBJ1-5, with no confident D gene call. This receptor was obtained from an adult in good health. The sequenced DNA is TGTGCCACCAGCAGAGATCGGCTTCTTAGCAATCAGCCCCAGCATTTT. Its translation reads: CATSRDRLLSNQPQHF.